The 10 T cell receptor beta chains presented below share a single source sample, sequenced in a study of Ad26.COV2.S vaccination and SARS-CoV-2 variants (dated by TCRdb to the early 2020s). The treatment or condition label of this sample denotes: 15 to 20 received Ad26.COV2.S at low or high dose, single or two shots; roughly 5 received placebo; per-sample allocation not given. Repertoires of vaccine and placebo recipients were sequenced from samples taken on day 63 after the first injection. The library was built by means of the immunoSEQ multiplex PCR assay. TCRdb took over this immuneACCESS table, retaining in-frame rearrangements with V and J assigned. Such tables are incomplete; in checked studies, under half of the missing clones stem from an unresolved V gene, and the remainder is unexplained. Present in this sample are about 430,000 clones, around 90% of which were seen just once. The ten largest account for 12% of the sample.

The material sequenced was peripheral blood, taken in a trial of Ad26.COV2.S vaccine versus placebo. The origin of the receptors is a person between 18 and 65 years old who received the Ad26.COV2.S COVID-19 vaccine or a placebo.

The V and J genes are TRBV2 and TRBJ2-7; D is uncertain. The CDR3 is made up of 11 amino acids. Germline assignment: CDR1 SNHLY and CDR2 FYNNEI. V was pared by 6 bases and J by 7 bases, with 10 bases between. CDR3 sequence: CASSPKWEQYF. For the CDR3, the DNA is TGTGCCAGCAGCCCAAAGTGGGAGCAGTACTTC.

The rearrangement links TRBV10-2 to TRBJ1-1; TRBD1 is a possible D gene (6 bases). Germline lookup yields CDR1 WSHSY and CDR2 SAAADI. V lost 8 bases and J lost 4, with 8 bases in between. The CDR3 loop spans 11 amino acids. CDR3: CASQGSTEAFF. Here the CDR3 DNA reads TGCGCCAGCCAGGGGAGCACTGAAGCTTTCTTT.

The chain links TRBV5-4 to TRBJ2-2, with D uncertain. Per the germline V gene, CDR1 is SGHNT and CDR2 is YYREEE (reference sequence). Trimming stripped 0 bases from V and 8 bases from J, with 11 bases between. The CDR3 extends over 14 amino acids. The CDR3 protein is CASSLGASLGELFF. CDR3 DNA sequence: TGTGCCAGCAGCTTGGGGGCCAGTCTAGGGGAGCTGTTTTTT.

The V gene is TRBV5-1, the J gene TRBJ1-1; D remains unclear. Trimming took 0 bases from V and 0 from J, leaving 9 bases between them. Germline V gives CDR1 SGHRS, CDR2 YFSETQ. This CDR3 has 15 amino acids. In DNA form, the CDR3 reads TGCGCCAGCAGCTTGGCCCCGGGTATGAACACTGAAGCTTTCTTT. This translates into CASSLAPGMNTEAFF. Combining the CDR3 with reference TRBV5-1 and TRBJ1-1 gives the whole variable domain KAGVTQTPRYLIKTRGQQVTLSCSPISGHRSVSWYQQTPGQGLQFLFEYFSETQRNKGNFPGRFSGRQFSNSRSEMNVSTLELGDSALYLCASSLAPGMNTEAFFGQGTRLTVV.

The chain is built from TRBV7-8 and TRBJ2-7, with TRBD2 matching 10 bases. The CDR3 spans 19 residues. Germline V gene data show CDR1 as SGHVS and CDR2 as FQNEAQ. J was trimmed by 1 base and V by 5 bases; bases with no gene match: 17. The CDR3 sequence: CASSHKEQGVAGGSYEQYF. CDR3 nucleotides: TGTGCCAGCAGCCATAAGGAACAGGGGGTAGCGGGAGGTTCCTACGAGCAGTACTTC. The whole variable domain, remainder taken from reference TRBV7-8 and TRBJ2-7, is GAGVSQSPRYKVAKRGQDVALRCDPISGHVSLFWYQQALGQGPEFLTYFQNEAQLDKSGLPSDRFFAERPEGSVSTLKIQRTQQEDSAVYLCASSHKEQGVAGGSYEQYFGPGTRLTVT.

The chain's CDR3 is CASSQGRDTEAFF. Written as DNA, the CDR3 is TGTGCCAGCAGCCAAGGGAGGGACACTGAAGCTTTCTTT. The chain is built from TRBV3-1 (or the pseudogene TRBV3-2) and TRBJ1-1; D is undetermined. CDR3 length: 13 amino acids. Germline V gene sequence: CDR1 LGHDT, CDR2 YNNKEL (reference sequence). Trimming shortened V by 1 base and J by 3 bases, and 6 bases separated the two germline ends.

This rearrangement joins TRBV28 to TRBJ1-5; tentative D call: TRBD1 (6 bases). Per the germline V gene, CDR1 is MDHEN and CDR2 is SYDVKM. Trimming removed 3 bases at V and 0 bases at J, with 12 bases between. This CDR3 spans 16 amino acids. Here the CDR3 reads CASSFWDNNSNQPQHF. The CDR3 nucleotides are TGTGCCAGCAGTTTTTGGGACAACAATAGCAATCAGCCCCAGCATTTT. Looking up the rest from reference TRBV28 and TRBJ1-5 gives the full variable domain: DVKVTQSSRYLVKRTGEKVFLECVQDMDHENMFWYRQDPGLGLRLIYFSYDVKMKEKGDIPEGYSVSREKKERFSLILESASTNQTSMYLCASSFWDNNSNQPQHFGDGTRLSIL.

V usage is TRBV7-9 and J usage is TRBJ2-5, with D unresolved. Trimming took off 2 bases at V and 3 bases at J, with 10 bases between the two ends. CDR3 length: 14 amino acids. Germline assignment: CDR1 SEHNR and CDR2 FQNEAQ (reference sequence). As DNA, the CDR3 is TGTGCCAGCAGCTTAAGTCAGCCCAAAGAGACCCAGTACTTC. Translation gives CASSLSQPKETQYF. Full variable domain (missing parts from reference TRBV7-9 and TRBJ2-5): DTGVSQNPRHKITKRGQNVTFRCDPISEHNRLYWYRQTLGQGPEFLTYFQNEAQLEKSRLLSDRFSAERPKGSFSTLEIQRTEQGDSAMYLCASSLSQPKETQYFGPGTRLLVL.

The chain employs TRBV27 and TRBJ1-6, with a weak D call TRBD1 (5 bases). CDR3 length: 16 amino acids. Trimming shortened V by 2 bases and J by 3 bases, and 11 bases separated the two germline ends. Per germline, CDR1 MNHEY and CDR2 SMNVEV (reference sequence). CDR3 in DNA: TGTGCCAGCAGTTTACGGCCAGGGATCTATAATTCACCCCTCCACTTT. This sequence encodes CASSLRPGIYNSPLHF.

V gene TRBV5-1 combines with J gene TRBJ2-6; 7 nucleotides agree with TRBD1. The germline gives CDR1 SGHRS, CDR2 YFSETQ. V was pared by 5 bases and J by 0 bases, with 5 bases of the junction left unmatched. The CDR3 is made up of 16 amino acids. The CDR3 DNA sequence: TGCGCCAGCAGTGCCAGACAGGGCTCTGGGGCCAACGTCCTGACTTTC. Translation gives CASSARQGSGANVLTF. Full variable domain (outside the CDR3, taken from reference TRBV5-1 and TRBJ2-6): KAGVTQTPRYLIKTRGQQVTLSCSPISGHRSVSWYQQTPGQGLQFLFEYFSETQRNKGNFPGRFSGRQFSNSRSEMNVSTLELGDSALYLCASSARQGSGANVLTFGAGSRLTVL.